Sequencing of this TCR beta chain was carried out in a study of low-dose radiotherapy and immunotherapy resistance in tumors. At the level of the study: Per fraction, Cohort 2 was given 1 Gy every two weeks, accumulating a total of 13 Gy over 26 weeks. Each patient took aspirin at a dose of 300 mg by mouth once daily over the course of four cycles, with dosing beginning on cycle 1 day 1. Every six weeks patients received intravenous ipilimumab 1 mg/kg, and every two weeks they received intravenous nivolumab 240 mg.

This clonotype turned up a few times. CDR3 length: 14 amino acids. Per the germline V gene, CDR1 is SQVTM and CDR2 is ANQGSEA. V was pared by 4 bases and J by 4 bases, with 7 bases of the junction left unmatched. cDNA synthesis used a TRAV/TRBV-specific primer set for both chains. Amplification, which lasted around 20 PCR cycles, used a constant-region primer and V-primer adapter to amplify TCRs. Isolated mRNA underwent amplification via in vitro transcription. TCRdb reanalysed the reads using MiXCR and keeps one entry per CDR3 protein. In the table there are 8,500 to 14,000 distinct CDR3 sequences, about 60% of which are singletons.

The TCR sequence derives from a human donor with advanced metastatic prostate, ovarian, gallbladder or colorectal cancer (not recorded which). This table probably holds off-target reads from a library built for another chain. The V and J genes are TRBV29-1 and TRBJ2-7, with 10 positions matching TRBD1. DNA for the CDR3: TGCAGCGTTGGGGGACAGGGGATCTCTTACGAGCAGTACTTC. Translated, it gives CSVGGQGISYEQYF.